The present T cell receptor (beta chain) was sequenced within a study of shared clonotypes between healthy human individuals. V trimming: 5 bases; J trimming: 2 bases; junction bases outside the gene matches: 5. CDR3 length: 14 amino acids. Germline CDR1 and CDR2: MNHNY and SVGAGI (reference sequence). The data were produced by immunoSEQ multiplex PCR, yet TCRdb's version contains in-frame clones alone and is incomplete. The sample gives 90,000 to 120,000 clones, 67% of which show up once; almost 25% is in the top ten. The V and J genes are TRBV6-6 and TRBJ2-7, with 8 positions matching TRBD1. Sequencing was done on a sample of memory CD8+ T cells sorted from blood. Subset here: CD45RO+ cells pooled with CCR7-negative TemRA cells. This sequence originates from a young woman in good health. The CDR3 DNA follows: TGTGCCAGCAGTGTACAGGGGGGTCCCTACGAGCAGTACTTC. Protein: CASSVQGGPYEQYF.